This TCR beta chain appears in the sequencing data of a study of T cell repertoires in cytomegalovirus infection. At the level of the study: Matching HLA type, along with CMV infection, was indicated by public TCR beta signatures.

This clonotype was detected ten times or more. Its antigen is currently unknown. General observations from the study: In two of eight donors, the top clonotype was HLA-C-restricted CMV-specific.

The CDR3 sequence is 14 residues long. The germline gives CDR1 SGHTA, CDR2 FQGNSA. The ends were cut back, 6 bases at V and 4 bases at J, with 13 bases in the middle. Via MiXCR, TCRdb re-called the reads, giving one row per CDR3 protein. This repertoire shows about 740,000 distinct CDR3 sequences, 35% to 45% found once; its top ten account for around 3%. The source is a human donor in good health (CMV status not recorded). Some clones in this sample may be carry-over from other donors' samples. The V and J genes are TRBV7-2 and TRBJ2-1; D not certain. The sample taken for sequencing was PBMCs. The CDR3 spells CASRKEASYNEQFF. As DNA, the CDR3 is TGTGCCAGCAGGAAAGAGGCGAGTTACAATGAGCAGTTCTTC. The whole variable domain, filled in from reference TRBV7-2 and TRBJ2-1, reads GAGVSQSPSNKVTEKGKDVELRCDPISGHTALYWYRQSLGQGLEFLIYFQGNSAPDKSGLPSDRFSAERTGGSVSTLTIQRTQQEDSAVYLCASRKEASYNEQFFGPGTRLTVL.